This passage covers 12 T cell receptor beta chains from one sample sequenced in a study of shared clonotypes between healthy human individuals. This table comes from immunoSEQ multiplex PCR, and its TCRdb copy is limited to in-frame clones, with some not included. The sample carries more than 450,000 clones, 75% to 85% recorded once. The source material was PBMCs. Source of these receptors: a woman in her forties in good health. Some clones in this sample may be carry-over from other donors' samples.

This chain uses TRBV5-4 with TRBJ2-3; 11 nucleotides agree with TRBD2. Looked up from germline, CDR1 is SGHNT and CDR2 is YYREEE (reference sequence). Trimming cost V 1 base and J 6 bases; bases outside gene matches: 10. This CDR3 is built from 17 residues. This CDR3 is CASSLRLAGGPLDTQYF. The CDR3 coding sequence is TGTGCCAGCAGCTTGCGTCTAGCGGGAGGCCCTCTCGATACGCAGTATTTT.

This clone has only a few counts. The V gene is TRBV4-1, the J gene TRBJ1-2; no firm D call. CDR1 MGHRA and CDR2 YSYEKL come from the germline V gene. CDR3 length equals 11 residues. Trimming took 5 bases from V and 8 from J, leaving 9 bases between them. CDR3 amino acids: CASSKNGGYTF. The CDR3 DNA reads TGCGCCAGCAGCAAAAACGGGGGCTACACCTTC.

CDR3 in amino acids: CASSLETSVIRSSYNEQFF. The CDR3 nucleotides read TGTGCCAGCAGCTTAGAGACTAGCGTTATCCGAAGCTCCTACAATGAGCAGTTCTTC. This chain links TRBV7-9 with TRBJ2-1; 8 bases line up with TRBD2. CDR3 length equals 19 residues. Per the germline V gene, CDR1 is SEHNR and CDR2 is FQNEAQ (reference sequence). V gave up 1 base and J gave up 0 bases; unmatched junction bases: 11.

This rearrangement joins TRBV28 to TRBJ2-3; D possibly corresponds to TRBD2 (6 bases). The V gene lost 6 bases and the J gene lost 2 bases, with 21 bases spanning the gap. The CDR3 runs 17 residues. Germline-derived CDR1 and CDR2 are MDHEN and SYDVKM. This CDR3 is CASRPLTGAGFTDTQYF. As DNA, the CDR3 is TGTGCCAGCAGACCCCTGACGGGAGCGGGTTTCACAGATACGCAGTATTTT.

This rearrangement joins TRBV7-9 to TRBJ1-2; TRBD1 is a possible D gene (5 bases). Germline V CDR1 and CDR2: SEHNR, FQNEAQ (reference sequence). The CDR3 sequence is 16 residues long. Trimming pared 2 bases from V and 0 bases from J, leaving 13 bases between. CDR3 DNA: TGTGCCAGCAGCTTAATGGGGGGTAAGCCTAACTATGGCTACACCTTC. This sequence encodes CASSLMGGKPNYGYTF.

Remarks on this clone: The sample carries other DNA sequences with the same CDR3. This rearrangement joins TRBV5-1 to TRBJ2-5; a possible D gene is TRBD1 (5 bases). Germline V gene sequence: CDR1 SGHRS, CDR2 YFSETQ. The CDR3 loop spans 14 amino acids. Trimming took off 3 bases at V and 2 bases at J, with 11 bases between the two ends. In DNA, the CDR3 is TGCGCCAGCAGCTCTCGACAGATACAAGAGACCCAGTACTTC. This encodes CASSSRQIQETQYF.

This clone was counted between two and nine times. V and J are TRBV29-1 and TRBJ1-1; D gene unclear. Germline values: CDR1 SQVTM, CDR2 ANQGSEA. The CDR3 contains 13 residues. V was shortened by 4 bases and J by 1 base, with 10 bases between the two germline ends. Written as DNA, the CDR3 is TGCAGCGTTGGGCCAGATACGAACACTGAAGCTTTCTTT. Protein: CSVGPDTNTEAFF.

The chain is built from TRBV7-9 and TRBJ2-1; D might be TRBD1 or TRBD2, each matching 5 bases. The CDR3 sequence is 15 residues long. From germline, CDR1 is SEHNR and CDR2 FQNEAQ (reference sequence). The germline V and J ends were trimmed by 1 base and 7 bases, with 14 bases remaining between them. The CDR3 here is CASSLGLGPQNEQFF. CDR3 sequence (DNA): TGTGCCAGCAGCTTAGGTCTGGGACCACAAAATGAGCAGTTCTTC.

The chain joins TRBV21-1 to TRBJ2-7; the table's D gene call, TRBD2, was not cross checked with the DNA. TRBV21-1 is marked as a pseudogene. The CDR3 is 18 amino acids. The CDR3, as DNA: TGTGCCAGCTTAAAGGGGGCCTTCCCTAGCGGGATCTCCTACGAGCAGTACTTC. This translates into CASLKGAFPSGISYEQYF.

The CDR3 loop reads CSVDRGRGTDTQYF. Written as DNA, the CDR3 is TGCAGCGTGGACAGGGGCCGGGGAACAGATACGCAGTATTTT. V gene TRBV29-1 combines with J gene TRBJ2-3; 9 bases map to TRBD1. The CDR3 has 14 amino acids. From germline, CDR1 is SQVTM and CDR2 ANQGSEA. Losses at the gene ends were 6 bases for V and 3 bases for J; bases not matched to a gene: 7.

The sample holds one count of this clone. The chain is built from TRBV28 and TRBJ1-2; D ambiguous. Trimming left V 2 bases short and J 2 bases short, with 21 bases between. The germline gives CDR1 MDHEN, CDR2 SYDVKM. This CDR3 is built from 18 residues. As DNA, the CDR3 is TGTGCCAGCAGTTTAAAGTGGGAGTCGGCTTGGCGGAACTATGGCTACACCTTC. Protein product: CASSLKWESAWRNYGYTF.

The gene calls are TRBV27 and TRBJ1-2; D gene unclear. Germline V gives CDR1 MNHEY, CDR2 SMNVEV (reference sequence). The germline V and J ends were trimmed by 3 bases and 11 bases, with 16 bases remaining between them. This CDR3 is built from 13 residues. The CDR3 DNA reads TGTGCCAGCAGTTTTAACAGCATGCTGCTTTACACCTTC. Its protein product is CASSFNSMLLYTF.